One sample yielded the 6 T cell receptor beta chains listed below, sequenced in a study of T cell repertoires in cytomegalovirus infection. TCRdb called the reads again in MiXCR, with one record for every CDR3 protein. This table holds 300,000 or so distinct CDR3 sequences, about 25% found once. The sample comprised PBMCs. These receptors came from a human donor in good health (CMV status not recorded). Some clones in this sample may be carry-over from other donors' samples.

This clonotype appeared a few times. The genes are TRBV29-1 and TRBJ2-1, with D hard to call. Germline assignment: CDR1 SQVTM and CDR2 ANQGSEA. Trimming left V 1 base short and J 0 bases short, with 4 bases between. The length of the CDR3 is 13 residues. CDR3 loop: CSVEGGSYNEQFF. DNA of the CDR3: TGCAGCGTTGAAGGCGGCTCCTACAATGAGCAGTTCTTC.

This clonotype came up many times. This chain uses TRBV7-2 with TRBJ2-3; TRBD2 matches at 9 bases. The V and J ends lost 1 base and 2 bases, in that order; junction bases with no gene match: 4. Germline assignment: CDR1 SGHTA and CDR2 FQGNSA. The CDR3 sequence is 16 residues long. The CDR3 reads CASSLDQRGDTDTQYF. DNA of the CDR3: TGTGCCAGCAGCTTAGACCAGCGGGGGGACACAGATACGCAGTATTTT.

This clonotype was counted a few times. This chain joins TRBV5-1 and TRBJ1-3; D is undetermined. The V gene's germline CDR1 is SGHRS and CDR2 YFSETQ. The CDR3 is 15 residues long. Trimming left V 4 bases short and J 0 bases short, with 11 bases between. CDR3 in DNA: TGCGCCAGCAGCAGGACCCTTGGCTCTGGAAACACCATATATTTT. It translates to CASSRTLGSGNTIYF.

This clonotype was recorded at least ten times. The rearrangement uses TRBV7-2 and TRBJ1-2; 10 bases are a match to TRBD1. Trimming at V came to 3 bases and at J to 8 bases, leaving 12 bases not matched to a gene. This CDR3 is built from 16 residues. Germline V gives CDR1 SGHTA, CDR2 FQGNSA. The DNA of the CDR3 is TGTGCCAGCAGCTTGAGTCCCGGGACAGGGGTGGGAGGCTACACCTTC. This translates into CASSLSPGTGVGGYTF.

The rearrangement joins TRBV20-1 to TRBJ2-5; D is perhaps TRBD2 (6 bases). This CDR3 has 14 amino acids. Trimming pared 3 bases from V and 1 base from J, leaving 12 bases between. Germline V CDR1 and CDR2: DFQATT, SNEGSKA (reference sequence). The CDR3 protein is CSASGLSGQETQYF. In DNA form, the CDR3 reads TGCAGTGCTAGCGGCCTTAGCGGCCAAGAGACCCAGTACTTC.

This clonotype showed up just a few times. The chain uses TRBV6-2 or TRBV6-3 and TRBJ2-1, with 7 bases fitting TRBD1. This CDR3 region has 13 residues. From germline, CDR1 is MNHEY and CDR2 SVGEGT. V gave up 5 bases and J gave up 8 bases; unmatched junction bases: 6. CDR3 region: CASSPTGVHEQFF. CDR3 DNA sequence: TGTGCCAGCAGTCCTACAGGGGTCCATGAGCAGTTCTTC.